These 26 T cell receptor beta chains came from one sample sequenced in a study of T cells after yellow fever vaccination. TCRdb called the 5' RACE reads again in MiXCR, with one record for every CDR3 protein. The sample has about 340,000 distinct CDR3 sequences, 8.5% to 10% seen once; the top ten hold about 20%. The sample here was PBMCs, taken on the day of the first yellow fever vaccination. The receptors derive from a man younger than 35 who received the YFV17D yellow fever vaccine.

In this sample, this clonotype turned up many times. The chain couples TRBV5-6 to TRBJ2-5; 8 bases are shared with TRBD1. Per germline, CDR1 SGHDT and CDR2 YYEEEE. This CDR3 spans 14 amino acids. The V segment lost 0 bases and the J segment 5 bases; nucleotides outside the gene matches: 3. CDR3 in DNA: TGTGCCAGCAGCTTGGGCAGGGGGCTGGAGACCCAGTACTTC. It encodes CASSLGRGLETQYF.

The chain links TRBV4-1 to TRBJ1-4; the D gene is possibly TRBD1 (5 bases). The CDR3 sequence is 15 residues long. Germline CDR1 is MGHRA and CDR2 is YSYEKL. V lost 1 base and J lost 10, with 16 bases in between. The CDR3 loop is CASSQAVFVGGKLFF. CDR3 nucleotide sequence: TGCGCCAGCAGCCAAGCCGTGTTTGTCGGGGGAAAACTGTTTTTT.

The J gene is TRBJ2-5, the V gene TRBV15; 7 bases line up with TRBD1. Germline assignment: CDR1 LNHNV and CDR2 YYDKDF (reference sequence). This CDR3 has 13 amino acids. The V segment lost 3 bases and the J segment 5 bases; nucleotides outside the gene matches: 3. The CDR3 DNA sequence: TGTGCCACCAGCAGGACAGGGAAGGAGACCCAGTACTTC. Its protein is CATSRTGKETQYF.

The genes are TRBV7-6 and TRBJ2-5; 9 bases are a match to TRBD2. CDR1 and CDR2 from the germline V gene are SGHVS and FNYEAQ. The CDR3 has 17 amino acids. Trimming at V came to 1 base and at J to 3 bases, leaving 9 bases not matched to a gene. The CDR3 nucleotides read TGTGCCAGCAGCTTAGAGGCTAGCGGGGAACGCAAAGAGACCCAGTACTTC. Protein product: CASSLEASGERKETQYF.

The chain employs TRBV7-2 and TRBJ2-5; D remains unclear. Trimming removed 2 bases at V and 0 bases at J, with 7 bases between. The CDR3 runs 14 residues. Germline V gives CDR1 SGHTA, CDR2 FQGNSA. CDR3 loop: CASSLNGHQETQYF. The CDR3 DNA reads as TGTGCCAGCAGCTTAAACGGACACCAAGAGACCCAGTACTTC. Complete variable domain (other parts from reference TRBV7-2 and TRBJ2-5): GAGVSQSPSNKVTEKGKDVELRCDPISGHTALYWYRQSLGQGLEFLIYFQGNSAPDKSGLPSDRFSAERTGGSVSTLTIQRTQQEDSAVYLCASSLNGHQETQYFGPGTRLLVL.

This clonotype was counted between two and nine times. V is TRBV7-2 and J is TRBJ1-2; D is ambiguous. CDR1 is SGHTA and CDR2 is FQGNSA in the germline V gene. The CDR3 runs to 12 residues. Trimming took off 5 bases at V and 7 bases at J, with 11 bases between the two ends. The CDR3 loop is CASSPVLGGYTF. CDR3 nucleotides: TGTGCCAGCAGCCCTGTGTTGGGTGGCTACACCTTC.

Many counts were recorded for this clonotype. A junction end diverges from the germline sequence, so it may reflect a read error. The chain recombines TRBV6-6 with TRBJ2-5; the D is unclear. This CDR3 is 13 amino acids long. Per germline, CDR1 MNHNY and CDR2 SVGAGI (reference sequence). This chain's CDR3 is CASSYQTQEAQYF. The CDR3 region has the DNA TGTGCCAGCAGTTACCAAACTCAAGAGGCCCAGTACTTC.

This chain connects TRBV4-3 to TRBJ2-3; the D gene is possibly TRBD1 (5 bases). CDR3 length: 17 amino acids. Germline V CDR1 and CDR2: LGHNA, YSLEER. V was trimmed by 0 bases and J by 1 base, leaving 14 bases between them. CDR3 sequence: CASSQEQASPGTDTQYF. In nucleotides, the CDR3 is TGCGCCAGCAGCCAAGAACAGGCTAGTCCGGGCACAGATACGCAGTATTTT.

This clonotype has a count of ten or more. The chain is built from TRBV4-1 and TRBJ2-7; D gene uncertain. The germline gives CDR1 MGHRA, CDR2 YSYEKL. The CDR3 consists of 15 residues. The ends were cut back, 0 bases at V and 2 bases at J, with 11 bases in the middle. In DNA, the CDR3 is TGCGCCAGCAGCCAAGATGTGCAGAACCCCTACGAGCAGTACGTC. Residues: CASSQDVQNPYEQYV.

This clonotype was counted a few times. The rearrangement links TRBV11-2 to TRBJ1-2, with unresolved D. V lost 3 bases and J 5 bases, leaving 13 bases between the germline ends. Per germline, CDR1 SGHAT and CDR2 FQNNGV. This CDR3 is built from 14 residues. This chain's CDR3 is CASSFKEVRYGYTF. DNA of the CDR3: TGTGCCAGCAGCTTTAAAGAGGTCCGTTATGGCTACACCTTC.

This clonotype was counted between two and nine times. The chain is built from TRBV7-2 and TRBJ2-3; D is perhaps TRBD1 (6 bases). The germline CDR1 and CDR2 sequences are SGHTA and FQGNSA. V was clipped by 1 base and J by 7 bases, with 15 bases between them. This CDR3 contains 15 residues. The CDR3 DNA follows: TGTGCCAGCAGCTTAGGACAGGTCCCTCATTATACGCAGTATTTT. Translation: CASSLGQVPHYTQYF. Supplemented by reference TRBV7-2 and TRBJ2-3, the full variable domain reads GAGVSQSPSNKVTEKGKDVELRCDPISGHTALYWYRQSLGQGLEFLIYFQGNSAPDKSGLPSDRFSAERTGGSVSTLTIQRTQQEDSAVYLCASSLGQVPHYTQYFGPGTRLTVL.

This clonotype was detected only a few times. This chain connects TRBV7-2 to TRBJ2-2; D ambiguous. CDR1 is SGHTA, CDR2 FQGNSA, per germline. The CDR3 spans 15 residues. Trimming shortened V by 5 bases and J by 2 bases, and 12 bases separated the two germline ends. The CDR3 is CASSRNRRNTGELFF. CDR3 sequence (DNA): TGTGCCAGCAGCCGTAACCGGAGAAACACCGGGGAGCTGTTTTTT.

This clonotype was seen a few times. The chain links TRBV10-3 to TRBJ2-3; 8 bases are shared with TRBD1. The ends lost 10 bases at V and 8 bases at J; junction bases unmatched: 14. In germline, CDR1 is ENHRY, CDR2 SYGVKD. This CDR3 region has 14 residues. CDR3 in amino acids: CATLWQGAGGTQYF. The CDR3 DNA reads TGTGCCACCCTATGGCAGGGGGCGGGTGGTACGCAGTATTTT.

The sample holds a few counts of this clonotype. V is TRBV4-1 and J is TRBJ1-6; D remains ambiguous. The length of the CDR3 is 15 residues. V was clipped by 2 bases and J by 5 bases, with 10 bases between them. In germline, CDR1 is MGHRA, CDR2 YSYEKL. CDR3 in DNA: TGCGCCAGCAGCCAAAGGGAGGTGAATAATTCACCCCTCCACTTT. As protein: CASSQREVNNSPLHF.

This clonotype was detected a few times. J is TRBJ2-7 and V is TRBV4-1; D uncertain. Germline CDR1 is MGHRA and CDR2 is YSYEKL. Trimming removed 0 bases at V and 1 base at J, with 13 bases between. This CDR3 contains 16 residues. The CDR3 spells CASSQEPLLGSYEQYF. The CDR3 coding sequence is TGCGCCAGCAGCCAAGAACCGCTTCTAGGATCCTACGAGCAGTACTTC.

In its sample, this clonotype was seen a few times. The chain is built from TRBV4-3 and TRBJ2-5; no definite D call. V was pared by 3 bases and J by 4 bases, with 12 bases between. This CDR3 contains 14 residues. Germline V gene data show CDR1 as LGHNA and CDR2 as YSLEER. This chain's CDR3 is CASSQTPLGETQYF. CDR3 bases: TGCGCCAGCAGCCAGACGCCCTTGGGAGAGACCCAGTACTTC.

This clonotype was seen only once. This sequence may be a read error, since a much larger clone differs from it by one base. The V call is TRBV20-1, the J call TRBJ2-1, with a possible D match to TRBD2 (5 bases). Trimming took 3 bases from V and 6 from J, leaving 6 bases between them. Looked up from germline, CDR1 is DFQATT and CDR2 is SNEGSKA (reference sequence). This CDR3 has 11 amino acids. The CDR3 DNA reads TGCAGTGCTAGGGACTTCAATGAGCAGTTCTTC. It translates to CSARDFNEQFF.

This clonotype showed up many times. The chain uses TRBV6-2 or TRBV6-3 and TRBJ2-7; weak D call: TRBD2 (6 bases). This CDR3 region has 14 residues. Germline V gene lookup returns CDR1 MNHEY and CDR2 SVGEGT. The V gene lost 6 bases and the J gene lost 5 bases, with 17 bases spanning the gap. Here the CDR3 reads CASSKGAGIDEQYV. In DNA, the CDR3 is TGTGCCAGCAGCAAAGGTGCGGGGATTGACGAGCAGTACGTC.

Ten or more counts support this clonotype. The J gene is TRBJ1-2, the V gene TRBV7-2; maybe TRBD1 (5 bases). Germline CDR1 reads SGHTA; CDR2 reads FQGNSA. The CDR3 totals 13 residues. V was shortened by 4 bases and J by 5 bases, with 11 bases between the two germline ends. The CDR3 spells CASSYLGGYGYTF. DNA of the CDR3: TGTGCCAGCAGCTACCTGGGGGGGTATGGCTACACCTTC.

This clonotype was seen more than once but under ten times. The V and J genes are TRBV19 and TRBJ2-1, with a tentative D call TRBD2 (5 bases). Germline CDR1 LNHDA, CDR2 SQIVND (reference sequence). The CDR3 runs to 14 residues. V lost 5 bases to trimming and J lost 10 bases, with 18 bases between them. For the CDR3, the DNA is TGTGCCAGTAGTCGGAATGACCTGCGGAGGGAGCAGTTCTTC. This codes for CASSRNDLRREQFF. The variable domain in full, completed from reference TRBV19 and TRBJ2-1, reads DGGITQSPKYLFRKEGQNVTLSCEQNLNHDAMYWYRQDPGQGLRLIYYSQIVNDFQKGDIAEGYSVSREKKESFPLTVTSAQKNPTAFYLCASSRNDLRREQFFGPGTRLTVL.

V gene TRBV7-9 combines with J gene TRBJ1-1; unclear D gene. CDR1 and CDR2 from the germline V gene are SEHNR and FQNEAQ (reference sequence). Between the trimmed V and J ends, which lost 1 base and 11 bases, there was a span of 11 bases. This CDR3 is built from 12 residues. The chain's CDR3 is CASSLEEGWAFF. The CDR3 DNA reads TGTGCCAGCAGCTTAGAAGAGGGTTGGGCTTTCTTT.

This clonotype occurred many times. The chain links TRBV4-1 to TRBJ1-5; 7 bases are shared with TRBD1. The CDR3 loop spans 15 amino acids. Trimming at V came to 4 bases and at J to 2 bases, leaving 5 bases not matched to a gene. Germline V lookup: CDR1 MGHRA, CDR2 YSYEKL. Written as DNA, the CDR3 is TGCGCCAGCAGCCGACAGGGACAGCGCAATCAGCCCCAGCATTTT. The encoded protein is CASSRQGQRNQPQHF.

The genes are TRBV7-2 and TRBJ2-6; possibly TRBD1 for D (6 bases). Trimming removed 7 bases at V and 0 bases at J, with 13 bases between. The germline CDR1 and CDR2 sequences are SGHTA and FQGNSA. The CDR3 is made up of 16 amino acids. CDR3 region: CASTILQGSGANVLTF. The DNA for the CDR3 is TGTGCCAGCACCATCTTACAGGGCTCTGGGGCCAACGTCCTGACTTTC.

The chain recombines TRBV12-3 or TRBV12-4 with TRBJ2-1, with 7 bases fitting TRBD1. This CDR3 is built from 16 residues. Trimming cost V 5 bases and J 3 bases; bases outside gene matches: 10. This CDR3 reads CASSSNTGAIYNEQFF. The CDR3 DNA sequence: TGTGCCAGCAGTAGCAATACAGGGGCTATCTACAATGAGCAGTTCTTC.

The chain has TRBV7-2 and TRBJ2-3, with TRBD2 matching over 11 bases. The length of the CDR3 is 17 residues. CDR1 and CDR2 from the germline V gene are SGHTA and FQGNSA. V lost 0 bases to trimming and J lost 5 bases; unmatched junction nucleotides: 7. In nucleotides, the CDR3 is TGTGCCAGCAGCTTAGCGGGTAGCGGGGGGGCCGGAGATACGCAGTATTTT. Amino acid sequence: CASSLAGSGGAGDTQYF.

V gene TRBV4-1 combines with J gene TRBJ1-5; maybe TRBD1 (5 bases). Germline assignment: CDR1 MGHRA and CDR2 YSYEKL. Trimming cost V 3 bases and J 8 bases, with 20 bases left between them. This CDR3 is 16 amino acids long. CDR3: CASSQNHAGSEKPQHF. CDR3 DNA: TGCGCCAGCAGCCAGAATCACGCAGGGTCTGAGAAGCCCCAGCATTTT.